This T cell receptor beta chain derives from a study of T cell repertoires in cytomegalovirus infection. Study summary: Used in the study were CMV epitopes, some recently identified and HLA-C-restricted, others well-studied and HLA-B-restricted. Public TCR beta signatures marked donors with CMV infection and the matching HLA.

Comment on this clonotype: Its antigen is currently unknown.

Study results and limitations: Dominant in the ex vivo response were TCR beta clonotypes restricted by HLA-C and specific for CMV. Based on cumulative public TCR beta family frequency, carriers of CMV plus the relevant HLA were identified.

TCRdb analysed the reads with MiXCR anew, one entry per CDR3 protein. The sample yields about 570,000 distinct CDR3 sequences, about 40% seen once. Per the germline V gene, CDR1 is MNHEY and CDR2 is SVGAGI. The CDR3 extends over 15 amino acids. V lost 4 bases, J lost 7 bases, and 3 bases stayed unmatched. Specimen: cultured PBMCs, collected from culture after CMV antigen stimulation. This receptor was obtained from a human donor in good health (CMV status not recorded). Some clones in this sample may be carry-over from other donors' samples. The chain carries TRBV6-5 and TRBJ2-2; TRBD2 matches 13 bases. The CDR3 protein is CASSLGLAGRGELFF. The CDR3 nucleotides read TGTGCCAGCAGTTTGGGACTAGCGGGACGCGGGGAGCTGTTTTTT.